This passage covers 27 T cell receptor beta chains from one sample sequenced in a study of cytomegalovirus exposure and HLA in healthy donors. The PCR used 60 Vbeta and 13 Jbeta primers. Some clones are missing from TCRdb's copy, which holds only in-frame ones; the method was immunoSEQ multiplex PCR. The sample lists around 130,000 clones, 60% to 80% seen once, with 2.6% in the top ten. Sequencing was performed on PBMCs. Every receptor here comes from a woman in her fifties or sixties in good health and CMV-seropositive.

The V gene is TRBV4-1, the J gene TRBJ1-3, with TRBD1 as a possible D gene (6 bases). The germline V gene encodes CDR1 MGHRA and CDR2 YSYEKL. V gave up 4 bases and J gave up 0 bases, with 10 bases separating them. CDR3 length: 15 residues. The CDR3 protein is CASSPRGASGNTIYF. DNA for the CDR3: TGCGCCAGCAGCCCGCGGGGGGCCTCTGGAAACACCATATATTTT.

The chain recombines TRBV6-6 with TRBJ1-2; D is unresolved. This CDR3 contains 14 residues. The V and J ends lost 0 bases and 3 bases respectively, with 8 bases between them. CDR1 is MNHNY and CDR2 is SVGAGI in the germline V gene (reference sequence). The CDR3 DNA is TGTGCCAGCAGTTACTCCCCGGACTACTATGGCTACACCTTC. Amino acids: CASSYSPDYYGYTF.

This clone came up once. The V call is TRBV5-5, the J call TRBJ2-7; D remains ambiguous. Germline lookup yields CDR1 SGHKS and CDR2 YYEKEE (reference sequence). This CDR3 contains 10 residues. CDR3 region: CASGSYEQYF. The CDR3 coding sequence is TGTGCTTCAGGCTCCTACGAGCAGTACTTC. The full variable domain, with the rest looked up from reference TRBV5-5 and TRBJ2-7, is DAGVTQSPTHLIKTRGQQVTLRCSPISGHKSVSWYQQVLGQGPQFIFQYYEKEERGRGNFPDRFSARQFPNYSSELNVNALLLGDSALYLCASGSYEQYFGPGTRLTVT.

The CDR3 bases are TGTGCCACCAGAGCTGGGCCCTATAATTCACCCCTCCACTTT. Translated: CATRAGPYNSPLHF. This sequence joins TRBV6-5 and TRBJ1-6, with D unclear. Germline values: CDR1 MNHEY, CDR2 SVGAGI. The V end lost 10 bases, the J end lost 2 bases, and 12 bases lay between the germline ends. This CDR3 contains 14 residues.

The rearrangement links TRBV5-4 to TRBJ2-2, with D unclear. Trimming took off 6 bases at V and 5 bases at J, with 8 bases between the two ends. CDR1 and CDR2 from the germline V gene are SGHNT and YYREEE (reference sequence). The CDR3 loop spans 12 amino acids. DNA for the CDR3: TGTGCCAGCAACATGCATACCGGGGAGCTGTTTTTT. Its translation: CASNMHTGELFF.

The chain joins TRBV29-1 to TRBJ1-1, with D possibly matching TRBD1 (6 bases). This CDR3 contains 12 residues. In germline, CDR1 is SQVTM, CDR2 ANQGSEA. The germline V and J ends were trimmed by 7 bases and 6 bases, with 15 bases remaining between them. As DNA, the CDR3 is TGCAGCGGAGAGGGGGAGCTGGCTGAAGCTTTCTTT. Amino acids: CSGEGELAEAFF.

The CDR3 here is CASSFGTGRLSPYEQYF. In DNA, the CDR3 is TGTGCCAGCAGCTTCGGGACAGGTAGGCTCAGCCCCTACGAGCAGTACTTC. V and J are TRBV7-8 and TRBJ2-7, with 8 bases aligning to TRBD1. Germline V gives CDR1 SGHVS, CDR2 FQNEAQ. Trimming took 3 bases from V and 2 from J; bases not matched to a gene: 12. The length of the CDR3 is 17 residues. The entire variable domain, with the rest obtained from reference TRBV7-8 and TRBJ2-7, is as follows: GAGVSQSPRYKVAKRGQDVALRCDPISGHVSLFWYQQALGQGPEFLTYFQNEAQLDKSGLPSDRFFAERPEGSVSTLKIQRTQQEDSAVYLCASSFGTGRLSPYEQYFGPGTRLTVT.

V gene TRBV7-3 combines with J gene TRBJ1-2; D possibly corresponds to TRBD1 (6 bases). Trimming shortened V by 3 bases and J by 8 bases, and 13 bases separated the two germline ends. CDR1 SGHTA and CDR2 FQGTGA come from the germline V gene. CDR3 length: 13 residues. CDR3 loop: CASSFGTQEGYTF. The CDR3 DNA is TGTGCCAGCAGCTTTGGGACACAAGAAGGCTACACCTTC.

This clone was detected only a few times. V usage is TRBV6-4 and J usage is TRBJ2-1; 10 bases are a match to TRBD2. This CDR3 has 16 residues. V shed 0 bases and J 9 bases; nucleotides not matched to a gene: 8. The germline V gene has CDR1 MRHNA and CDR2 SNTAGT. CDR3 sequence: CASSDSSAGGPSEQFF. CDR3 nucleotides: TGTGCCAGCAGTGACTCTTCAGCGGGGGGGCCTAGTGAGCAGTTCTTC.

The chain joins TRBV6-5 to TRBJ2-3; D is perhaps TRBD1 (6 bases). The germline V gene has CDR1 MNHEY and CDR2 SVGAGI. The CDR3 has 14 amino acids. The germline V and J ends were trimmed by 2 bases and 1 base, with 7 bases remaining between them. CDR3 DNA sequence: TGTGCCAGCAGTTACAACAGGGGCACAGATACGCAGTATTTT. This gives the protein CASSYNRGTDTQYF.

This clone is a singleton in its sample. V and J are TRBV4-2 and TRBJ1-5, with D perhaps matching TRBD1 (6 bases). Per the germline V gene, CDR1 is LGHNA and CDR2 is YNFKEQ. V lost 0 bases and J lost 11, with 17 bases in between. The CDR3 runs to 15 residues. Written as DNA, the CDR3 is TGTGCCAGCAGCCAAGATTGGCAGGGGCTTTCCGCCCAGCATTTT. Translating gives CASSQDWQGLSAQHF.

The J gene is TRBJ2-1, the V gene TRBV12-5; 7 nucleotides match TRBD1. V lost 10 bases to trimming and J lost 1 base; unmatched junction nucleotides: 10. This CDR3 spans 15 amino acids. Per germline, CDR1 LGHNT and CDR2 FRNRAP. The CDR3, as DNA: TGTGCTACCCCTGGGCAGGGGGTATCCTACAATGAGCAGTTCTTC. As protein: CATPGQGVSYNEQFF.

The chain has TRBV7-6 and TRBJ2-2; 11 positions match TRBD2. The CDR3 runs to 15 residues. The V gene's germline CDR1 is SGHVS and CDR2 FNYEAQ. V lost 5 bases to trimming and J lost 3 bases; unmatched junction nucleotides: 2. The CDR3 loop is CASSRLAGYTGELFF. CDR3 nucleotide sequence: TGTGCCAGCAGCCGACTAGCGGGGTACACCGGGGAGCTGTTTTTT.

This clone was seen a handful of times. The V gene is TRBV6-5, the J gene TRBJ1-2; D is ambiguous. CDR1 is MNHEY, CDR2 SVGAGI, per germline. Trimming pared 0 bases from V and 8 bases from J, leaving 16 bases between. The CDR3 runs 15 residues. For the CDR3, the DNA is TGTGCCAGCAGTTACTCTAAAAGAAACCCGGTCGGCTACACCTTC. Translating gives CASSYSKRNPVGYTF.

The CDR3 DNA reads TGTGCCAGCAGTTTAGGGCAGTACTATGGCTACACCTTC. This gives the protein CASSLGQYYGYTF. The chain employs TRBV27 and TRBJ1-2; D is ambiguous. The V end lost 2 bases, the J end lost 3 bases, and 7 bases lay between the germline ends. CDR3 length: 13 residues. Germline CDR1 is MNHEY and CDR2 is SMNVEV (reference sequence).

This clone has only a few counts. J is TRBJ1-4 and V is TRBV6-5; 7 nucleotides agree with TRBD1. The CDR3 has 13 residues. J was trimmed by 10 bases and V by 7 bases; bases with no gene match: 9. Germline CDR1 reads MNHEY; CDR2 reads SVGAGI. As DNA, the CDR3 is TGTGCCAGCAATACCAGACAGGGCGGAAAACTGTTTTTT. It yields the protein CASNTRQGGKLFF.

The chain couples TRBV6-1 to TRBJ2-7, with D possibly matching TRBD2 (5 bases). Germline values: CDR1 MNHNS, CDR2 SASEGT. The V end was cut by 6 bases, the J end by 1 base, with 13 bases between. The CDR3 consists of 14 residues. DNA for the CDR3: TGTGCCAGCAGCCCACGAGGCGGGTCCTACGAGCAGTACTTC. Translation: CASSPRGGSYEQYF.

This chain's CDR3 is CASSMGGNEKLFF. As DNA, the CDR3 is TGTGCCAGCAGCATGGGGGGAAATGAAAAACTGTTTTTT. The V gene is TRBV7-9, the J gene TRBJ1-4, with D possibly TRBD1 on 5 matching bases. The V end was cut by 5 bases, the J end by 5 bases, with 9 bases between. The CDR3 is 13 residues long. The germline V gene encodes CDR1 SEHNR and CDR2 FQNEAQ (reference sequence). The entire variable domain, with the rest obtained from reference TRBV7-9 and TRBJ1-4, is as follows: DTGVSQNPRHKITKRGQNVTFRCDPISEHNRLYWYRQTLGQGPEFLTYFQNEAQLEKSRLLSDRFSAERPKGSFSTLEIQRTEQGDSAMYLCASSMGGNEKLFFGSGTQLSVL.

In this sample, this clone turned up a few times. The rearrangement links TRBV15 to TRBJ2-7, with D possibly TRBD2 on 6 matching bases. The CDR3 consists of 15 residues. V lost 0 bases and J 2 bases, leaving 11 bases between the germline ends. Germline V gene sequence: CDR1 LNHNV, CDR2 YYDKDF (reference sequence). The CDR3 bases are TGTGCCACCAGCAGAGATCGGAGGGGTACCTACGAGCAGTACTTC. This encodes CATSRDRRGTYEQYF.

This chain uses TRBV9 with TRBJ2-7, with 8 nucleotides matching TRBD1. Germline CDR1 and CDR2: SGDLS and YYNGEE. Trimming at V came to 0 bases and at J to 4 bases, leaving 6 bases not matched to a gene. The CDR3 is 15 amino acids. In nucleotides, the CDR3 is TGTGCCAGCAGCGTAGAGGGGCAGGGGGCGTACGAGCAGTACTTC. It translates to CASSVEGQGAYEQYF.

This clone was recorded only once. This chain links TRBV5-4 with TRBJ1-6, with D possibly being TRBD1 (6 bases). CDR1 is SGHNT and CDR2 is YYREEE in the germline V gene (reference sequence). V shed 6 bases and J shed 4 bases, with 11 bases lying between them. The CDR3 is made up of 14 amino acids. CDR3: CASNMDSYNSPLHF. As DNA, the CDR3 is TGTGCCAGCAACATGGACAGTTATAATTCACCCCTCCACTTT. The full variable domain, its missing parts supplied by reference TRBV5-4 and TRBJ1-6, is ETGVTQSPTHLIKTRGQQVTLRCSSQSGHNTVSWYQQALGQGPQFIFQYYREEENGRGNFPPRFSGLQFPNYSSELNVNALELDDSALYLCASNMDSYNSPLHFGNGTRLTVT.

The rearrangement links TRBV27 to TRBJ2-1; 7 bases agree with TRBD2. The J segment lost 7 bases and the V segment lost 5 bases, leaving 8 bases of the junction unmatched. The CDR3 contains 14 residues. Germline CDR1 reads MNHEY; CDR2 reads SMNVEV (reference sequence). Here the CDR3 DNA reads TGTGCCAGCAGTCACATCTCGGGGGGAAATGAGCAGTTCTTC. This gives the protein CASSHISGGNEQFF.

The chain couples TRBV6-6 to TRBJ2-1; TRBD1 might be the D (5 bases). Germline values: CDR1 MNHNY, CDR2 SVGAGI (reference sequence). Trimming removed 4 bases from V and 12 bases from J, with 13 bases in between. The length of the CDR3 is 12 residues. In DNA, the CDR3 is TGTGCCAGCAGTTCCCTATCAGGGTTGCAGTTCTTC. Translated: CASSSLSGLQFF.

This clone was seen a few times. The CDR3, as DNA: TGTGCCAGCAGTGAGGGATGGGCCCGAGGGGAAAAACTGTTTTTT. The encoded protein is CASSEGWARGEKLFF. V and J are TRBV25-1 and TRBJ1-4, with D unresolved. This CDR3 is 15 amino acids long. With 3 bases removed from V and 8 bases from J, the gap between germline ends came to 16 bases. Germline CDR1 reads MGHDK; CDR2 reads SYGVNS.

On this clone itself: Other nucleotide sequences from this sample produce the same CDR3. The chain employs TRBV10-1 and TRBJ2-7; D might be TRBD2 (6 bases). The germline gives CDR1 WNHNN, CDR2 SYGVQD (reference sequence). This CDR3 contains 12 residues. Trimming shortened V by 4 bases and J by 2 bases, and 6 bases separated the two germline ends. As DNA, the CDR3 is TGCGCCAGCAGTGGCGGGACCTACGAGCAGTACTTC. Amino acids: CASSGGTYEQYF.

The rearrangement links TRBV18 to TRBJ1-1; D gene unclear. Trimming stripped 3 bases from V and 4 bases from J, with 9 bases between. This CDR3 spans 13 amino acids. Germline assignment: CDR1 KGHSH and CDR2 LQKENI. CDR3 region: CASSPPAGTEAFF. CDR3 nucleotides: TGTGCCAGCTCACCCCCGGCGGGCACTGAAGCTTTCTTT.

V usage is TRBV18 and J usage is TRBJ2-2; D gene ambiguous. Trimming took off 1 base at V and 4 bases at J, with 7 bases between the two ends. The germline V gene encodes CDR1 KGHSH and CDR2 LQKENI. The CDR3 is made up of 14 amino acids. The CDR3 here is CASSPLGSTGELFF. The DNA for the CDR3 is TGTGCCAGCTCACCACTGGGCTCCACCGGGGAGCTGTTTTTT.